The rows below give T cell receptor beta chains drawn from one sample of a study of cytomegalovirus exposure and HLA in healthy donors. Repertoires were generated with immunoSEQ multiplex PCR, while TCRdb's copy carries only in-frame clones and drops some. The data show 76,000 or so clones, 90% to 95% seen once. The material sequenced was PBMCs. These receptors were taken from a young woman in good health and CMV-seronegative. The conserved cysteine and the conserved F or W are not part of the CDR3 here. The order of the fields is V gene, J gene, clone size, CDR3 protein. Size tells how often a clone was seen (once, few, many) or the class of an expanded clone, and some rows leave it out.

TRBV5-1	TRBJ2-1	NA	ASSSSGTGGYNEQF
TRBV19	TRBJ2-7	NA	ASSIGTGPYEQY
TRBV5-6	TRBJ2-3	once	ASSSGITDTQY
TRBV30	TRBJ1-3	NA	ACSQGISGNTIY
TRBV7-2	TRBJ2-7	NA	ASSKVKTGLASYEQY
TRBV9	TRBJ2-1	once	ASSYETPGQGYNEQF
TRBV10-3	TRBJ1-2	NA	AISATGGFGYT
TRBV29-1	TRBJ1-1	NA	SAGITEAF
TRBV5-6	TRBJ2-7	NA	ASSVLGLAVEQY
TRBV27	TRBJ2-6	NA	ASSFRDSLSGANVLT
TRBV4-1	TRBJ2-2	once	ASSQDLGLAGRTGELF
TRBV27	TRBJ1-5	NA	ASSLGASGPQH
TRBV7-8	TRBJ1-1	NA	ASSRAPPLKGTGLNTEAF
TRBV15	TRBJ1-3	NA	ATSRVRGLGNTIY
TRBV19	TRBJ1-1	NA	ASCVSMNTEAF
TRBV10-3	TRBJ2-3	NA	AIRVAGGPNTDTQY
TRBV28	TRBJ1-2	NA	ASSRQGSANYGYT
TRBV19	TRBJ1-5	NA	ASSISRQPQH
TRBV9	TRBJ1-3	NA	ASSVGSWTGGSGNTIY
TRBV4-2	TRBJ2-1	NA	ASSQDSSGGYNEQF
TRBV29-1	TRBJ2-7	NA	SVEDRGFPYEQY
TRBV10-3	TRBJ2-7	few	AISESTSGGYEQY
TRBV7-2	TRBJ2-4	NA	ASSLGLAGVNIQY
TRBV5-1	TRBJ1-2	once	ASSFSRGSDYGYT
TRBV6-5	TRBJ2-3	NA	ASSYGRTSTDTQY
TRBV2	TRBJ1-5	NA	ASWGQDLGNQPQH
TRBV6-6	TRBJ1-3	NA	ASSTDRDGNTIY
TRBV2	TRBJ2-1	NA	ASSGGTGQYSYNEQF
TRBV7-8	TRBJ2-7	NA	ASSGQGTEPYEQY
TRBV9	TRBJ2-2	NA	ASSVATPGLAGLGNTGELF
TRBV2	TRBJ2-1	NA	ASSETPPGSAGQNFNEQF
TRBV4-2	TRBJ1-2	NA	ASSQDRQGTDSHGYT
TRBV7-6	TRBJ1-1	few	ATERYQGASNTEAF
TRBV10-3	TRBJ2-2	once	ASSTGPHGGYTGELF
TRBV18	TRBJ2-2	NA	ASSPDTGELF
TRBV5-1	TRBJ2-1	NA	ASSLQAGGFYNEQF
TRBV4-1	TRBJ2-7	NA	ASSQEAQGAYEQY
TRBV5-6	TRBJ2-7	NA	ASGPTYDAYEQY
TRBV5-4	TRBJ2-1	NA	ASSRVSEDEQF
TRBV7-9	TRBJ2-2	NA	ASSFSRDRATGELF
TRBV29-1	TRBJ2-7	NA	SVAGTSYEQY
TRBV5-6	TRBJ2-1	once	ASSAGYNEQF
TRBV28	TRBJ2-2	NA	ASRDRVAGELF
TRBV7-9	TRBJ1-1	NA	ASSPTGMTEAF
TRBV28	TRBJ2-7	NA	ASSSSGESSYEQY
TRBV4-1	TRBJ2-2	NA	ASSPEYGIGELF
TRBV6-1	TRBJ2-3	NA	ATTSGTGADTQY
TRBV9	TRBJ2-1	NA	ASSVDPPGGALDEQF